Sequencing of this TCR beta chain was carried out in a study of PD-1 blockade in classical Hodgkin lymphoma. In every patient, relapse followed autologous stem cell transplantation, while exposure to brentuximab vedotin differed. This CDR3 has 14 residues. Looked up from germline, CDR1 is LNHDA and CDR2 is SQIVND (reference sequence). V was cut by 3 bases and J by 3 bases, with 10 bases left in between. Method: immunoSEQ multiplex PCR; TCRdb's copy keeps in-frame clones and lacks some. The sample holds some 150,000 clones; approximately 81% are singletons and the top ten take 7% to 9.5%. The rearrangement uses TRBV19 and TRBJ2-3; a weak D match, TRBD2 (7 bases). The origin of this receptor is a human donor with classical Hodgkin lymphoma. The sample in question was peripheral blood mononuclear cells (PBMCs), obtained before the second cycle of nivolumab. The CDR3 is CASSIGGPTDTQYF. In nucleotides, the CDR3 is TGTGCCAGTAGTATCGGGGGGCCGACAGATACGCAGTATTTT.